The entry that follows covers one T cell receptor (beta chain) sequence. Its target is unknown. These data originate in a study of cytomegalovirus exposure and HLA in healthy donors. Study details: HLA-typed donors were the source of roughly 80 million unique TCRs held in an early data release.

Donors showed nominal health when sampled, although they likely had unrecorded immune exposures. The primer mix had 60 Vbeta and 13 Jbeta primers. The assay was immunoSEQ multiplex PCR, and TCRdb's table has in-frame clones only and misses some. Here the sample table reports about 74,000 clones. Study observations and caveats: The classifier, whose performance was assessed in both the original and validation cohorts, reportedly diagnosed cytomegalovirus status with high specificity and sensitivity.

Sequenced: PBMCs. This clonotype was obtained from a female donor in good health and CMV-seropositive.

CDR3 sequence reads: CASSFQDLGNTEAFF. The CDR3 DNA follows: TGTGCCAGCAGCTTTCAGGATCTCGGGAACACTGAAGCTTTCTTT. V gene TRBV11-1 combines with J gene TRBJ1-1; D uncertain. The CDR3 sequence is 15 residues long. V lost 3 bases to trimming and J lost 1 base, with 12 bases between them. In germline, CDR1 is SGHAT, CDR2 FQDESV (reference sequence). Filled out from reference TRBV11-1 and TRBJ1-1, the complete variable domain reads EAEVAQSPRYKITEKSQAVAFWCDPISGHATLYWYRQILGQGPELLVQFQDESVVDDSQLPKDRFSAERLKGVDSTLKIQPAELGDSAMYLCASSFQDLGNTEAFFGQGTRLTVV.